These 19 T cell receptor beta chains were sequenced from one sample in a study of yellow fever vaccine responses in identical twins. TCRdb used MiXCR to reprocess the RT-PCR reads, holding one entry per CDR3 protein. The sample includes 4,500 to 6,500 distinct CDR3 sequences, roughly 90% of them seen just once. Source: T cells from blood (PBMCs), unsorted or a sorted subset (not recorded which), taken before or after yellow fever vaccination (not recorded which). These receptors were collected from a woman between 18 and 29 years old who received the yellow fever vaccine.

The chain employs TRBV24-1 and TRBJ2-1; 11 positions agree with TRBD1. V lost 9 bases and J lost 8; bases outside the gene matches: 2. The CDR3 contains 12 residues. Germline V gene data show CDR1 as KGHDR and CDR2 as SFDVKD. CDR3 nucleotide sequence: TGTGCCACCGGGACAGGGGGGCATGAGCAGTTCTTC. The encoded protein is CATGTGGHEQFF.

V is TRBV4-2 and J is TRBJ2-7, with D possibly being TRBD2 (6 bases). Deletions cut 6 bases from V and 7 bases from J, with 22 bases between. The CDR3 covers 15 residues. In germline, CDR1 is LGHNA, CDR2 YNFKEQ. As DNA, the CDR3 is TGTGCCAGCAGTCGAGACCCTGCGGGGTCCGGGGAGCAGTACTTC. Translating it yields CASSRDPAGSGEQYF.

The chain carries TRBV4-2 and TRBJ2-7; D is uncertain. Germline values: CDR1 LGHNA, CDR2 YNFKEQ. Trimming left V 0 bases short and J 7 bases short, with 7 bases between. This CDR3 comprises 12 residues. As DNA, the CDR3 is TGTGCCAGCAGCCAAGATTACCGGGAGCAGTACTTC. As protein: CASSQDYREQYF.

J is TRBJ1-5 and V is TRBV6-1; TRBD1 matches at 7 bases. The CDR3 is made up of 14 amino acids. Unmatched junction bases numbered 7, after V lost 5 bases and J lost 6 bases. CDR1 MNHNS and CDR2 SASEGT come from the germline V gene. CDR3 in amino acids: CASSTDRVGQPQHF. For the CDR3, the DNA is TGTGCCAGCAGTACTGACAGGGTTGGTCAGCCCCAGCATTTT.

The chain employs TRBV29-1 and TRBJ2-7, with D uncertain. The germline V gene encodes CDR1 SQVTM and CDR2 ANQGSEA. CDR3 length: 12 amino acids. The germline V and J ends were trimmed by 4 bases and 8 bases, with 15 bases remaining between them. The CDR3 region has the DNA TGCAGCGTTGCTACGGTGAGATCCCAGCAGTACTTC. Its translation is CSVATVRSQQYF.

In this sample, this clonotype turned up once. The J gene is TRBJ2-1, the V gene TRBV24-1, with 12 bases that match TRBD2. The length of the CDR3 is 16 residues. The V gene end was trimmed by 2 bases and the J gene end by 5 bases; junction bases not matched to a gene: 3. Germline V gene lookup returns CDR1 KGHDR and CDR2 SFDVKD. The CDR3 sequence: CATSDWTSGTNNEQFF. Here the CDR3 DNA reads TGTGCCACCAGTGATTGGACTAGCGGGACGAACAATGAGCAGTTCTTC.

The V gene is TRBV24-1, the J gene TRBJ1-5; possible D gene TRBD1, 5 bases. From germline, CDR1 is KGHDR and CDR2 SFDVKD. The CDR3 consists of 17 residues. Trimming removed 3 bases at V and 3 bases at J, with 17 bases between. CDR3 residues: CATSDRHRDGYNQPQHF. The CDR3 DNA is TGTGCCACCAGTGATCGGCACCGGGACGGATACAATCAGCCCCAGCATTTT.

The V and J genes are TRBV29-1 and TRBJ1-2; 12 bases agree with TRBD1. The CDR3 length is 15 residues. Germline CDR1 is SQVTM and CDR2 is ANQGSEA. V lost 3 bases, J lost 7 bases, and 9 bases stayed unmatched. CDR3 in amino acids: CSVEGRDRGRGGYTF. The CDR3 nucleotides read TGCAGCGTTGAGGGTCGGGACAGGGGGCGCGGTGGCTACACCTTC. Full variable domain (rest looked up from reference TRBV29-1 and TRBJ1-2): SAVISQKPSRDICQRGTSLTIQCQVDSQVTMMFWYRQQPGQSLTLIATANQGSEATYESGFVIDKFPISRPNLTFSTLTVSNMSPEDSSIYLCSVEGRDRGRGGYTFGSGTRLTVV.

The genes are TRBV4-2 and TRBJ2-1; 12 positions agree with TRBD2. This CDR3 contains 16 residues. Unmatched junction bases numbered 8, after V lost 3 bases and J lost 8 bases. Germline V gene lookup returns CDR1 LGHNA and CDR2 YNFKEQ. CDR3 protein: CASSQTSGSGWDEQFF. The CDR3 DNA is TGTGCCAGCAGCCAGACTAGCGGGAGCGGCTGGGATGAGCAGTTCTTC.

This clonotype occurred once. This chain joins TRBV7-3 and TRBJ1-2; 9 bases align to TRBD1. Trimming at V came to 1 base and at J to 8 bases, leaving 2 bases not matched to a gene. The length of the CDR3 is 13 residues. Germline values: CDR1 SGHTA, CDR2 FQGTGA. The CDR3 DNA follows: TGTGCCAGCAGCTTAAGGACAGGGGCCGGCTACACCTTC. Amino acid sequence: CASSLRTGAGYTF.

This clonotype is a singleton in its sample. The chain recombines TRBV28 with TRBJ2-3; 8 nucleotides align to TRBD2. The CDR3 runs 15 residues. J lost 8 bases, V lost 8 bases, and 15 bases had no gene match. Germline loops: CDR1 MDHEN, CDR2 SYDVKM. CDR3 amino acids: CASSGGVPTARTQYF. CDR3 bases: TGTGCCAGCTCGGGGGGGGTTCCGACGGCACGTACGCAGTATTTT.

V is TRBV9 and J is TRBJ2-2; D ambiguous. The V end lost 0 bases, the J end lost 5 bases, and 5 bases lay between the germline ends. Germline V gene sequence: CDR1 SGDLS, CDR2 YYNGEE. The CDR3 length is 13 residues. CDR3 sequence: CASSVVRTGELFF. As DNA, the CDR3 is TGTGCCAGCAGCGTAGTTCGTACCGGGGAGCTGTTTTTT.

This chain connects TRBV28 to TRBJ1-5, with a possible D match to TRBD1 (6 bases). Deletions cut 4 bases from V and 2 bases from J, with 12 bases between. This CDR3 contains 15 residues. Germline V CDR1 and CDR2: MDHEN, SYDVKM. The CDR3 bases are TGTGCCAGCAGTTCCCGACAGGCCCGCAATCAGCCCCAGCATTTT. Translation gives CASSSRQARNQPQHF.

The chain recombines TRBV11-3 with TRBJ1-2, with D tentatively TRBD1 (5 bases). The germline V and J ends were trimmed by 5 bases and 5 bases, with 18 bases remaining between them. The CDR3 is made up of 15 amino acids. CDR1 and CDR2 (germline): SGHNT, YENEEA. CDR3 DNA: TGTGCCAGCAGCGCAGGGCTGGGTCAGGGATATGGCTACACCTTC. Amino acid sequence: CASSAGLGQGYGYTF.

The chain employs TRBV4-1 and TRBJ2-7; no firm D call. Trimming shortened V by 1 base and J by 6 bases, and 13 bases separated the two germline ends. Germline-derived CDR1 and CDR2 are MGHRA and YSYEKL. The length of the CDR3 is 14 residues. The chain's CDR3 is CASSQGAGGGEQYF. The CDR3 DNA reads as TGCGCCAGCAGCCAAGGGGCCGGCGGCGGCGAGCAGTACTTC.

The CDR3 protein is CASSLPGQVSGNTIYF. As DNA, the CDR3 is TGTGCCAGCAGCTTACCGGGACAGGTTTCCGGAAACACCATATATTTT. V usage is TRBV7-6 and J usage is TRBJ1-3; 8 bases fit TRBD1. The CDR3 has 16 residues. V lost 2 bases to trimming and J lost 4 bases; unmatched junction nucleotides: 7. Germline CDR1 and CDR2: SGHVS and FNYEAQ.

The V gene is TRBV4-1, the J gene TRBJ2-7; TRBD2 aligns across 9 bases. The CDR3 is made up of 17 amino acids. Germline lookup yields CDR1 MGHRA and CDR2 YSYEKL. J gave up 5 bases and V 3 bases, and 14 bases lay outside the gene matches. CDR3 in amino acids: CASSQVDLGLASNEQYF. CDR3 coding DNA: TGCGCCAGCAGCCAGGTCGACCTGGGACTAGCATCCAACGAGCAGTACTTC.

This chain links TRBV12-3 or TRBV12-4 with TRBJ1-5; D not resolved. This CDR3 is 14 amino acids long. Trimming shortened V by 6 bases and J by 9 bases, and 18 bases separated the two germline ends. The CDR3 nucleotides are TGTGCCAGCAGCGCCGGAGGGCCGAAGTGGCCCCAGCATTTT. Translation: CASSAGGPKWPQHF.

This rearrangement joins TRBV10-1 to TRBJ1-2, with D perhaps matching TRBD1 (5 bases). V lost 7 bases, J lost 8 bases, and 14 bases lay in between. The CDR3 runs to 12 residues. CDR1 and CDR2 from the germline V gene are WNHNN and SYGVQD (reference sequence). The CDR3 DNA is TGCGCCAGCACTATCTCCGGGGGGGGCTACACCTTC. This encodes CASTISGGGYTF.